These 23 T cell receptor beta chains share one sample of origin, sequenced in a study of glioma-infiltrating T cells after dendritic cell vaccination. Using immunoSEQ multiplex PCR, the repertoire was profiled, and TCRdb retains in-frame clones only, with some absent. Of about 92,000 clones detected, 85% to 90% appear once; the ten largest clones hold about a sixth. The sample in question was blood, obtained before dendritic cell vaccination. The receptor set was obtained from a human donor with glioblastoma.

The chain employs TRBV6-6 and TRBJ2-3, with D tentatively TRBD2 (6 bases). V shed 0 bases and J shed 3 bases, with 13 bases lying between them. The germline V gene has CDR1 MNHNY and CDR2 SVGAGI (reference sequence). CDR3 length equals 16 residues. In DNA, the CDR3 is TGTGCCAGCAGTTACTCCGGGAGTAGGGGTACAGATACGCAGTATTTT. This codes for CASSYSGSRGTDTQYF.

The CDR3 is CASSFRLGGDTDTQYF. The DNA of the CDR3 is TGTGCCAGCAGCTTCCGGTTAGGGGGGGACACAGATACGCAGTATTTT. The chain employs TRBV5-4 and TRBJ2-3; D is perhaps TRBD2 (7 bases). The CDR3 is 16 amino acids. Per the germline V gene, CDR1 is SGHNT and CDR2 is YYREEE (reference sequence). The V and J ends lost 2 bases and 2 bases respectively, with 15 bases between them.

This chain connects TRBV6-1 to TRBJ2-5; 9 bases are shared with TRBD1. The CDR3 length is 16 residues. Trimming at V came to 2 bases and at J to 5 bases, leaving 9 bases not matched to a gene. The germline V gene encodes CDR1 MNHNS and CDR2 SASEGT. DNA of the CDR3: TGTGCCAGCAGTGAACGTCGACAGGGGGTTGAGGAGACCCAGTACTTC. This codes for CASSERRQGVEETQYF.

The V and J genes are TRBV2 and TRBJ1-2, with 10 bases identical to TRBD1. CDR3 size: 17 residues. V was pared by 10 bases and J by 7 bases, with 21 bases of the junction left unmatched. Germline-derived CDR1 and CDR2 are SNHLY and FYNNEI. CDR3 DNA: TGTGCCACCGCCGAAAGAGCTACGGGGACAGGGGCCGCTGGCTACACCTTC. Translation: CATAERATGTGAAGYTF.

The J gene is TRBJ2-3, the V gene TRBV5-6; possible D gene TRBD2, 6 bases. Germline CDR1 SGHDT, CDR2 YYEEEE. The V end was cut by 4 bases, the J end by 10 bases, with 13 bases between. This CDR3 comprises 12 residues. CDR3: CASSARGGSQYF. The CDR3 coding sequence is TGTGCCAGCAGCGCGCGGGGCGGGTCGCAGTATTTT.

The V call is TRBV7-2, the J call TRBJ1-6; D is perhaps TRBD1 (6 bases). The V end was cut by 2 bases, the J end by 8 bases, with 13 bases between. The germline gives CDR1 SGHTA, CDR2 FQGNSA. This CDR3 has 15 amino acids. Written as DNA, the CDR3 is TGTGCCAGCAGCTTACAGGGGTTAATAGATTCACCCCTCCACTTT. It encodes CASSLQGLIDSPLHF.

V gene TRBV18 combines with J gene TRBJ1-5, with D unclear. Germline CDR1 KGHSH, CDR2 LQKENI. This CDR3 comprises 14 residues. Trimming shortened V by 3 bases and J by 6 bases, and 12 bases separated the two germline ends. The CDR3 sequence is CASSPPGGGQPQHF. The CDR3 region has the DNA TGTGCCAGCTCACCTCCGGGTGGTGGTCAGCCCCAGCATTTT. Filled out from reference TRBV18 and TRBJ1-5, the complete variable domain reads NAGVMQNPRHLVRRRGQEARLRCSPMKGHSHVYWYRQLPEEGLKFMVYLQKENIIDESGMPKERFSAEFPKEGPSILRIQQVVRGDSAAYFCASSPPGGGQPQHFGDGTRLSIL.

The chain employs TRBV7-9 and TRBJ2-4; D not certain. Germline CDR1 reads SEHNR; CDR2 reads FQNEAQ (reference sequence). The CDR3 is 14 residues long. Trimming stripped 2 bases from V and 0 bases from J, with 5 bases between. The chain's CDR3 is CASSLSSAKNIQYF. In DNA form, the CDR3 reads TGTGCCAGCAGCTTATCCTCAGCCAAAAACATTCAGTACTTC.

The rearrangement joins TRBV7-2 to TRBJ2-7, with unresolved D. Germline V gene lookup returns CDR1 SGHTA and CDR2 FQGNSA. CDR3 size: 12 residues. V was trimmed by 4 bases and J by 4 bases, leaving 8 bases between them. The CDR3 reads CASSSNRYEQYF. The CDR3 DNA sequence: TGTGCCAGCAGCTCAAATCGGTACGAGCAGTACTTC.

The chain couples TRBV18 to TRBJ1-1; possible D gene TRBD1, 6 bases. CDR1 and CDR2 from the germline V gene are KGHSH and LQKENI. Trimming removed 4 bases from V and 1 base from J, with 13 bases in between. The CDR3 has 15 residues. DNA of the CDR3: TGTGCCAGCTCACTGAAACAGGGCCAGAACACTGAAGCTTTCTTT. It is translated as CASSLKQGQNTEAFF.

This clone was observed a single time. The chain is built from TRBV19 and TRBJ1-1; D might be TRBD1 (6 bases). Trimming shortened V by 5 bases and J by 4 bases, and 11 bases separated the two germline ends. The CDR3 is 13 residues long. Germline loops: CDR1 LNHDA, CDR2 SQIVND (reference sequence). CDR3 in DNA: TGTGCCAGTAGTGTCTCCAGGGGCACTGAAGCTTTCTTT. It encodes CASSVSRGTEAFF. The full variable domain, with the rest looked up from reference TRBV19 and TRBJ1-1, is DGGITQSPKYLFRKEGQNVTLSCEQNLNHDAMYWYRQDPGQGLRLIYYSQIVNDFQKGDIAEGYSVSREKKESFPLTVTSAQKNPTAFYLCASSVSRGTEAFFGQGTRLTVV.

V is TRBV5-6 and J is TRBJ2-3; 7 bases line up with TRBD1. Trimming took 4 bases from V and 1 from J; bases not matched to a gene: 9. Germline CDR1 is SGHDT and CDR2 is YYEEEE. CDR3 length: 16 amino acids. DNA of the CDR3: TGTGCCAGCAGCCAGAACAGGGGATGGGGCACAGATACGCAGTATTTT. It specifies CASSQNRGWGTDTQYF.

This clone appeared a single time. The genes are TRBV7-3 and TRBJ2-1; TRBD2 matches 7 bases. Germline V gene data show CDR1 as SGHTA and CDR2 as FQGTGA. The CDR3 loop spans 16 amino acids. The J segment lost 3 bases and the V segment lost 0 bases, leaving 5 bases of the junction unmatched. CDR3 sequence reads: CASSLTGGGFYNEQFF. The CDR3 DNA reads TGTGCCAGCAGCTTAACGGGCGGGGGATTCTACAATGAGCAGTTCTTC. Combining the CDR3 with reference TRBV7-3 and TRBJ2-1 gives the whole variable domain GAGVSQTPSNKVTEKGKYVELRCDPISGHTALYWYRQSLGQGPEFLIYFQGTGAADDSGLPNDRFFAVRPEGSVSTLKIQRTERGDSAVYLCASSLTGGGFYNEQFFGPGTRLTVL.

This clone has just a few counts. This sequence joins TRBV5-6 and TRBJ2-1; TRBD2 agrees at 11 bases. This CDR3 has 19 amino acids. Germline CDR1 SGHDT, CDR2 YYEEEE. V gave up 4 bases and J gave up 10 bases; unmatched junction bases: 22. The CDR3 sequence: CASSARGQVVAGGPGEQFF. In DNA form, the CDR3 reads TGTGCCAGCAGCGCCCGGGGGCAGGTAGTAGCGGGGGGGCCAGGGGAGCAGTTCTTC.

V gene TRBV10-3 combines with J gene TRBJ1-5; tentative D call: TRBD1 (6 bases). The CDR3 runs 12 residues. Between the trimmed V and J ends, which lost 10 bases and 11 bases, there was a span of 18 bases. Germline V gene data show CDR1 as ENHRY and CDR2 as SYGVKD. DNA of the CDR3: TGTGCCACTGCGGACAGCTCGGGCACCCAGCATTTT. This translates into CATADSSGTQHF.

This chain connects TRBV12-5 to TRBJ1-1; D is ambiguous. V was clipped by 0 bases and J by 0 bases, with 11 bases between them. The CDR3 has 16 amino acids. Germline V CDR1 and CDR2: LGHNT, FRNRAP. The CDR3 bases are TGTGCTAGTGGTTTGGTACTCGGGTCTCTGAACACTGAAGCTTTCTTT. This encodes CASGLVLGSLNTEAFF. The variable domain in full, completed from reference TRBV12-5 and TRBJ1-1, reads DARVTQTPRHKVTEMGQEVTMRCQPILGHNTVFWYRQTMMQGLELLAYFRNRAPLDDSGMPKDRFSAEMPDATLATLKIQPSEPRDSAVYFCASGLVLGSLNTEAFFGQGTRLTVV.

This clone was detected only once. The chain links TRBV27 to TRBJ2-7; no definite D call. This CDR3 contains 13 residues. V lost 0 bases and J lost 1, with 4 bases in between. CDR1 and CDR2 from the germline V gene are MNHEY and SMNVEV (reference sequence). In nucleotides, the CDR3 is TGTGCCAGCAGTTTATCCCATTCCTACGAGCAGTACTTC. It codes for CASSLSHSYEQYF.

The chain carries TRBV27 and TRBJ1-4, with a tentative D call TRBD1 (5 bases). The CDR3 totals 16 residues. From germline, CDR1 is MNHEY and CDR2 SMNVEV (reference sequence). V lost 7 bases and J 0 bases, leaving 15 bases between the germline ends. The DNA for the CDR3 is TGTGCCAGCACCCTCAGGGTGGCGGCAACTAATGAAAAACTGTTTTTT. Translation gives CASTLRVAATNEKLFF.

The V gene is TRBV19, the J gene TRBJ1-2, with D possibly being TRBD1 (5 bases). V lost 3 bases, J lost 4 bases, and 18 bases lay in between. The CDR3 runs to 16 residues. CDR1 and CDR2 (germline): LNHDA, SQIVND (reference sequence). CDR3 sequence (DNA): TGTGCCAGTAGTATGGGGGGAATGGGGAAGAGCTATGGCTACACCTTC. Translation: CASSMGGMGKSYGYTF. Filled out from reference TRBV19 and TRBJ1-2, the complete variable domain reads DGGITQSPKYLFRKEGQNVTLSCEQNLNHDAMYWYRQDPGQGLRLIYYSQIVNDFQKGDIAEGYSVSREKKESFPLTVTSAQKNPTAFYLCASSMGGMGKSYGYTFGSGTRLTVV.

The gene calls are TRBV27 and TRBJ2-7; 7 bases match TRBD1. Germline CDR1 reads MNHEY; CDR2 reads SMNVEV (reference sequence). V dropped 6 bases and J dropped 3; count of bases not matched to a gene: 8. The CDR3 runs to 14 residues. The CDR3 sequence is CASSIGTASYEQYF. The CDR3 region has the DNA TGTGCCAGCAGCATTGGGACAGCTAGCTACGAGCAGTACTTC.

V and J are TRBV29-1 and TRBJ2-7, with D possibly TRBD1 on 6 matching bases. CDR1 and CDR2 from the germline V gene are SQVTM and ANQGSEA. The CDR3 is made up of 16 amino acids. The germline V and J ends were trimmed by 0 bases and 3 bases, with 18 bases remaining between them. The CDR3 spells CSVEEPLGPQGYEQYF. DNA for the CDR3: TGCAGCGTTGAAGAGCCCCTCGGTCCACAGGGCTACGAGCAGTACTTC.

The table lists this clone with a few counts. This chain links TRBV5-1 with TRBJ2-1; 8 nucleotides line up with TRBD1. CDR3 size: 14 residues. Trimming at V came to 4 bases and at J to 8 bases, leaving 8 bases not matched to a gene. Germline CDR1 reads SGHRS; CDR2 reads YFSETQ. The CDR3 bases are TGCGCCAGCAGCGTAGGACAGGGAGGTTATGAGCAGTTCTTC. Translating it yields CASSVGQGGYEQFF.

V usage is TRBV7-2 and J usage is TRBJ2-7; 10 positions agree with TRBD1. The J segment lost 6 bases and the V segment lost 2 bases, leaving 10 bases of the junction unmatched. The CDR3 has 16 residues. The V gene's germline CDR1 is SGHTA and CDR2 FQGNSA. CDR3 DNA sequence: TGTGCCAGCAGCTTAAGGTCCGGGACAGGGGTCGGCGAGCAGTACTTC. Encoded protein: CASSLRSGTGVGEQYF.